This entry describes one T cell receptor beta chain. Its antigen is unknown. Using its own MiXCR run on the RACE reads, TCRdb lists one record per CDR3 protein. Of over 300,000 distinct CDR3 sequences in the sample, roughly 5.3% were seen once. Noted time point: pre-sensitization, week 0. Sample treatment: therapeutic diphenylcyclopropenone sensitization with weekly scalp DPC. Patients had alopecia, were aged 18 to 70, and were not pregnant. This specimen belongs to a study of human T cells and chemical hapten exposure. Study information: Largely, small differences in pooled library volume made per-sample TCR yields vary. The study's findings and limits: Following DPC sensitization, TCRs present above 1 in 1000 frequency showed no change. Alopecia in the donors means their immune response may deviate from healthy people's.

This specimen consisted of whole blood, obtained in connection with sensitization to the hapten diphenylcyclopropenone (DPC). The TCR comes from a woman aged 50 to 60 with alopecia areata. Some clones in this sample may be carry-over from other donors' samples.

This chain's CDR3 is CASSKLAGAVTDTQYF. The CDR3 bases are TGTGCCAGCAGCAAACTAGCGGGAGCGGTCACAGATACGCAGTATTTT. The chain joins TRBV12-3 or TRBV12-4 to TRBJ2-3, with TRBD2 matching 11 bases. This CDR3 has 16 residues. Trimming removed 6 bases from V and 2 bases from J; junction bases left unmatched: 7.